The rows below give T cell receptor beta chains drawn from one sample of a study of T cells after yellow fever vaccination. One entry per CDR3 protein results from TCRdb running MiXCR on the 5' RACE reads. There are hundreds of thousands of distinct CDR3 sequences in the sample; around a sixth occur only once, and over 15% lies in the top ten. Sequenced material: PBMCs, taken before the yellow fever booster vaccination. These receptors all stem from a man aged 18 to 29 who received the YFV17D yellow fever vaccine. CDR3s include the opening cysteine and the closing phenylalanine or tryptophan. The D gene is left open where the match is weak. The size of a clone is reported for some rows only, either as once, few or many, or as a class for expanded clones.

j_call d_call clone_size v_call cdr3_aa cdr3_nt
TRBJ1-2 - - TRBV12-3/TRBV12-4 CASSLLENYGYTF TGTGCCAGCAGTTTGCTCGAAAACTATGGCTACACCTTC
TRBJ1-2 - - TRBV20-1 CSARDEGLPNYGYTF TGCAGTGCTAGGGACGAGGGACTCCCTAACTATGGCTACACCTTC
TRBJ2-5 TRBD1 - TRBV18 CASSPYRGETQYF TGTGCCAGCTCACCATACAGGGGAGAGACCCAGTACTTC
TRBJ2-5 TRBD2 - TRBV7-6 CASRLPGGETQYF TGTGCCAGCAGACTCCCGGGAGGAGAGACCCAGTACTTC
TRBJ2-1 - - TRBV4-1 CASSQDTLRSYNEQFF TGCGCCAGCAGCCAAGATACACTCCGATCCTACAATGAGCAGTTCTTC
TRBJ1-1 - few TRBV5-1 CASKTPGQDTEAFF TGCGCCAGCAAGACCCCGGGGCAGGACACTGAAGCTTTCTTT
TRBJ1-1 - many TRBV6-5 CASSFGGGTEAFF TGTGCCAGCAGTTTTGGGGGGGGTACTGAAGCTTTCTTT
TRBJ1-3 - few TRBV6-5 CASSYSGPGPGNTIYF TGTGCCAGCAGTTACTCAGGACCAGGCCCTGGAAACACCATATATTTT
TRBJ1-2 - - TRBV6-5 CASSYSGDSPGYTF TGTGCCAGCAGTTACTCCGGGGACTCGCCGGGCTACACCTTC
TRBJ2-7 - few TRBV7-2 CASSLEIVTYEQYF TGTGCCAGCAGCTTAGAAATCGTTACCTACGAGCAGTACTTC
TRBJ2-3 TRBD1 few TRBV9 CASSGTGEITDTQYF TGTGCCAGCAGCGGGACAGGGGAGATCACAGATACGCAGTATTTT
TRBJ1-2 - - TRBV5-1 CASSADTFNYGYTF TGCGCCAGCAGCGCCGACACCTTTAACTATGGCTACACCTTC
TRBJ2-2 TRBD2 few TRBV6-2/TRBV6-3 CASSYVGGAGGELFF TGTGCCAGCAGTTACGTGGGAGGGGCTGGCGGGGAGCTGTTTTTT
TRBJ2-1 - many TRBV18 CASSPQASYNEQFF TGTGCCAGCTCACCACAGGCCTCCTACAATGAGCAGTTCTTC
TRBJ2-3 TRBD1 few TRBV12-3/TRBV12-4 CATTVDRTSTDTQYF TGTGCCACGACCGTGGACAGGACTAGCACAGATACGCAGTATTTT
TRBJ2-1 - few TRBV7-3 CASSLQPAYNEQFF TGTGCCAGCAGCTTACAGCCAGCCTACAATGAGCAGTTCTTC
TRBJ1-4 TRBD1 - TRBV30 CAWSVPQGGEKLFF TGTGCCTGGAGTGTACCGCAGGGGGGGGAAAAACTGTTTTTT
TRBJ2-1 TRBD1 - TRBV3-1 CASSQFDGTVNF TGTGCCAGCAGCCAGTTCGACGGGACAGTGAACTTC
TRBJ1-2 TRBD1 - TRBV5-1 CASSLESDRFLYGYTF TGCGCCAGCAGCTTGGAATCGGACAGGTTCCTCTATGGCTACACCTTC
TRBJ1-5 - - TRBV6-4 CASSVYRPGWINQPQHF TGTGCCAGCAGCGTTTACAGGCCAGGGTGGATCAATCAGCCCCAGCATTTT
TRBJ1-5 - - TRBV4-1 CASRKRPQGGQPQHF TGCGCCAGCAGAAAGAGGCCGCAGGGTGGTCAGCCCCAGCATTTT
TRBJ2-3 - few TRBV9 CASSVGASQADTQYF TGTGCCAGCAGCGTGGGGGCTTCTCAGGCAGATACGCAGTATTTT
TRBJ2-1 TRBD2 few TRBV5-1 CASSQGLALGNEQFF TGCGCCAGCAGCCAGGGACTAGCTCTTGGCAATGAGCAGTTCTTC
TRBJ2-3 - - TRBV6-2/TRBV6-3 CASSKEADTQYF TGTGCCAGCAGCAAAGAAGCAGATACGCAGTATTTT
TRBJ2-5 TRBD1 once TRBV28 CASSRPDRGETQYF TGTGCCAGCAGCCGCCCGGACAGGGGAGAGACCCAGTACTTC
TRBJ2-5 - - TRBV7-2 CASSSGRSQSLGGQYF TGTGCCAGCAGCTCCGGCCGATCACAGAGCCTTGGGGGCCAGTACTTC
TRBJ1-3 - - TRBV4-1 CASSPPWTGNTIYF TGCGCCAGCAGCCCACCATGGACGGGAAACACCATATATTTT
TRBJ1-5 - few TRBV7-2 CASTRQPGGNQPQHF TGTGCCAGCACCCGACAGCCTGGGGGTAATCAGCCCCAGCATTTT
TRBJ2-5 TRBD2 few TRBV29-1 CSVVLRGGMETQYF TGCAGCGTTGTCCTACGCGGGGGGATGGAGACCCAGTACTTC
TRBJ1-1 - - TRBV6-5 CASSYGGFQVFTEAFF TGTGCCAGCAGTTATGGGGGTTTCCAGGTTTTCACTGAAGCTTTCTTT
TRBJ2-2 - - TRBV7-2 CASSLGQHAGELFF TGTGCCAGCAGCCTAGGACAGCACGCCGGGGAGCTGTTTTTT